The subject of this entry is one T cell receptor beta chain. No cognate antigen has been identified for it. Nothing much larger sits one base from this clone, and base qualities are not available. The library was built by means of the immunoSEQ multiplex PCR assay. The multiplex PCR relied on a mix of 60 forward primers for TCR Vbeta segments and 13 reverse primers for TCR Jbeta segments. The CDR3 region of rearranged TCR beta genes was amplified from genomic DNA with a multiplex PCR assay. On the Illumina HiSeq System, the amplified TCR beta libraries were sequenced as 87-base-pair reads. On the study's bioinformatics: A later analysis counted some 74 million unique TCR beta chains across the 600 to 850 repertoires, and 10 million to 12 million of these chains were shared by at least two donors. To remove PCR and sequencing errors, raw reads were error-corrected and collapsed into unique sequences using a nearest-neighbor algorithm that merged closely related sequences. To assign V, D and J gene segments, CDR3 sequences were aligned to IMGT reference sequences. Each retained sequence needed at least a six-nucleotide match to both a V gene segment and a J gene segment. A rearrangement was called productive if the CDR3 had no stop codons and remained in frame with V and J, and every other rearrangement was called non-productive. CDR3 was defined by IMGT convention, running from the second conserved V-encoded cysteine to the conserved J-encoded phenylalanine. The earlier analysis of some 600 of the donors excluded sequences that lacked an unambiguous match to a single V gene segment. An earlier analysis of about 600 of the donors called V segments functional above 56.7% productive rearrangements and segregating when the between-donor standard deviation exceeded 5%. A statistical classification framework was built for diagnosing cytomegalovirus status from the catalog of TCR beta chain sequences. In a later analysis, TCR nucleotide sequences were compared against IMGT/GENE-DB human TR gene sequences so that V and J genes could be assigned. In a later analysis, CDR3 sequences and most-parsimonious VDJ recombination scenarios were assigned using the TCRdist pipeline. In a later analysis, every TCR beta chain was defined by the combination of its CDR3 amino acid sequence and its V-gene family, and reads without a unique V-gene family were dropped. As a way to deal with suspected cross-contamination and a sequencing artifact, a later analysis dropped 592 nucleotide sequences that were highly shared and had low generation probability. A later analysis calculated a clonal expansion index for each public chain from normalized within-repertoire ranks of inferred template counts. Generation probabilities in a later analysis came from a VDJ recombination model fitted to out-of-frame rearrangements, and those results were checked against IGoR. In a later analysis, hypergeometric tests were used to score TCR-TCR, TCR-HLA and TCR-CMV co-occurrence, with a repertoire-size bias correction applied to TCR pairs. False discovery rates were estimated in a later analysis by permuting HLA or CMV assignments 20 times. In a later analysis, co-occurring TCRs were grouped using DBSCAN, with TCRdist sequence similarity added in when clustering inside HLA-allele-positive subsets. Repertoires with fewer than 30,000 or more than 120,000 public chains were left out of co-occurrence clustering, as were about 5 repertoires with anomalous nucleotide sharing. Not all clones reach the TCRdb copy of this immuneACCESS table, which keeps in-frame sequences only. Checked studies attribute under half of the gap to unresolved V genes and leave the rest unexplained. D and trimming were read from the DNA, whereas the V and J calls and clone size are those reported in that table. The table for this sample lists 150,000 to 200,000 clones; roughly 81% of them were counted only once. The ten largest account for about 2% of the sample.

This sample is drawn from a study of cytomegalovirus exposure and HLA in healthy donors (dated by TCRdb to 2016 to 2017). Notes on the research overall: In an earlier analysis of some 550 of the donors, about 260 Gb of sequence data and 100 million or so unique TCR beta sequences from 150 million to 200 million T cells were reported. Roughly 5 DR-DQ haplotypes were treated as single units for association and clustering because of strong linkage in the cohort. A later analysis re-examined previously published TCR beta repertoires from several hundred donors and added high-resolution HLA genotyping to investigate patterns of TCR occurrence. The study combined high-throughput TCR immunosequencing, statistical association of individual TCRs with disease status, and machine learning to predict cytomegalovirus infection status. Besides the first cohort of about 730 subjects, a separate validation cohort made up of 120 different subjects was used. Using immunosequencing, the study profiled T cell repertoires from fewer than 850 subjects and related those repertoires to cytomegalovirus serostatus. Roughly 300 gigabases of sequencing data and 70 million to 100 million unique TCR sequences made up an early release that covered around 640 HLA-typed donors. The aim of the study was to test whether cataloging public T cell receptors could identify signatures of past pathogen exposure. Both class I and class II loci were covered by HLA typing, at four-digit resolution. Donor age, sex, ethnicity and CMV serostatus were compiled together with the repertoire data. In an earlier analysis of 587 of the donors, high-throughput TCR beta sequencing was used to judge whether each TCR beta V gene segment behaved as functional or pseudogenic. Typing coverage differed by locus: A, B, C, DRB1 and DQB1 were typed in about 620-630 donors, DQA1 in about 550, DPA1 in over 600, and DPB1 in just under 480. The genetic ancestry cluster associated with self-reported Caucasian donors included 81% of the roughly 410 genotyped donors. All discovery cohort repertoires had been generated using a single sequencing platform. Rather than drawing on any new phenotypic data, the later analysis identified candidate immune exposures from TCR beta sequences and the way those sequences occurred across donors. Among under 450 genotyped donors of the cohort, an average of approximately 250,000 unique TCR beta nucleotide sequences were sequenced per donor, roughly 20% of them non-productive. A later genetic analysis took genome-wide SNP genotypes for about 65% of the 666 donors and used that subset as a discovery cohort. Overall results and qualifications from the work: Sequencing depth was assumed to be roughly uniform across donors in the presence/absence analyses, though that assumption may not hold. In the study, around 150 TCR beta chains were listed as associated with cytomegalovirus. Immune exposure information for the cohort was limited to CMV serostatus. Because HLA typing was unavailable for some donors at each locus, only the typed subset was used in association tests. In vitro tests confirmed that three of the cytomegalovirus-associated TCR beta chains recognize cytomegalovirus antigens. A later analysis found that TCR association rates varied across HLA loci, with DRB1 alleles showing the most associated TCRs and HLA-C alleles the fewest. Correlated functional status among segregating V segments might be attributable to linkage disequilibrium, but an unknown experimental factor could not be ruled out. A further reported finding was that TCR beta sequences accurately predicted the HLA-A and HLA-B alleles for most subjects in the first cohort. A cluster of highly shared sequence variants was judged likely to represent a technical artifact of the sequencing pipeline. Strong co-occurrence of HLA alleles, especially DR and DQ, made assigning TCR associations to individual alleles difficult. According to a later analysis, parvovirus B19, influenza, CMV and Epstein-Barr virus appeared linked to several top co-occurrence clusters. Cytomegalovirus status was reported to be diagnosed by the classifier with high specificity and sensitivity in both the original and validation cohorts. According to the authors, the approach could potentially be generalized to other disease states and immunological phenotypes. In an earlier analysis of 450 to 750 of the donors, most TCR beta V segments appeared in productive rearrangements about 87% or about 30% of the time, broadly matching IMGT annotations. The earlier analysis of some 560 of the donors excluded some 15 rarely observed V segments, including chromosome 9 orphons, because counts were too low. A later analysis found that most CMV-associated TCR beta chains appeared HLA-restricted, with HLA associations seemingly driven largely by CMV exposure. This cohort had only TCR beta chains sequenced, and the lack of alpha or paired-chain data limited which features could be detected. The 87-base-pair reads could not distinguish some IMGT-functional V segments, including TRBV6-2 and TRBV6-3, so those segments were excluded. In a later analysis, HLA-associated TCR beta chains showed more clonal expansion and lower generation probabilities than non-associated chains that were equally common. In a later genetic analysis, fewer N-insertions in productive TCRs were reported among donors in an Asian-associated ancestry cluster than the 666-donor mean. Specific HLA alleles were associated with roughly 16,000 TCR beta sequences at a false discovery rate of 0.05 in a later analysis. Most TCR sequences were seen in very few donors, while some public TCRs were found in many individuals. In a later genetic analysis, a missense DCLRE1C variant was associated with V-gene and J-gene trimming of TCR beta chains, and the association was replicated in an independent cohort.

V gives up 2 bases and J gives up 7 bases, and the segment between their germline ends measures 16 bases. The germline V gene specifies SGHDT as CDR1 and YYEEEE as CDR2. The CDR3 sequence holds 16 residues, the cysteine and phenylalanine included. Only CDR3 DNA is held: 48 bases, read in frame from base 1. The cohort comprised some 730 healthy bone marrow donors. All cohort members were sampled while nominally healthy, although unrecorded immune exposures were likely present. The donor was CMV seropositive and belonged to the group of 270 or so seropositive cohort members. Each donor provided a peripheral blood sample, and peripheral blood mononuclear cells were used for TCR beta sequencing. Genomic DNA was extracted from the blood cell samples with the Qiagen DNeasy Blood Extraction Kit.

Sequenced material: PBMCs. The sequence links TRBV5-6 to TRBJ1-6; no D segment can be confidently identified. The receptor comes from a young man in good health and CMV-seropositive. The DNA is TGTGCCAGCAGCTTTTATTGGACGGGGATCAATTCACCCCTCCACTTT. Its translation is CASSFYWTGINSPLHF.